Listed here are 29 T cell receptor beta chains from one sample, sequenced in a study of cytotoxic CD8 clonotypes in ibrutinib-treated CLL. Profiled with immunoSEQ multiplex PCR; TCRdb holds only in-frame clones, not every one. The sample lists fewer than 400,000 clones, under 70% occurring once. Specimen: PBMCs, collected after 36 months of ibrutinib treatment. All receptors derive from a human donor with chronic lymphocytic leukemia.

This clone was picked up a small number of times. The V call is TRBV5-1, the J call TRBJ1-2, with D possibly matching TRBD1 (6 bases). CDR1 SGHRS and CDR2 YFSETQ come from the germline V gene. Trimming cost V 1 base and J 8 bases, with 30 bases left between them. The CDR3 consists of 19 residues. The CDR3 region is CASSLFRSDGQRGFDGYTF. The CDR3 nucleotides read TGCGCCAGCAGCTTGTTCCGTTCTGACGGACAGAGGGGCTTCGACGGCTACACCTTC.

The rearrangement joins TRBV7-8 to TRBJ2-1, with TRBD2 identical over 9 bases. Germline CDR1 is SGHVS and CDR2 is FQNEAQ. This CDR3 has 15 amino acids. The V segment lost 2 bases and the J segment 1 base; nucleotides outside the gene matches: 0. The CDR3 bases are TGTGCCAGCAGCTTACTAGCGGGATCCTACAATGAGCAGTTCTTC. Protein: CASSLLAGSYNEQFF.

The chain has TRBV27 and TRBJ2-7; D perhaps matches TRBD2 (6 bases). This CDR3 has 13 amino acids. V was shortened by 3 bases and J by 2 bases, with 8 bases between the two germline ends. CDR1 is MNHEY, CDR2 SMNVEV, per germline (reference sequence). The CDR3 loop reads CASSLTRTYEQYF. CDR3 sequence (DNA): TGTGCCAGCAGTTTGACTAGAACCTACGAGCAGTACTTC.

This sequence joins TRBV11-2 and TRBJ2-3; D gene ambiguous. The CDR3 covers 15 residues. Germline values: CDR1 SGHAT, CDR2 FQNNGV. V was trimmed by 0 bases and J by 4 bases, leaving 11 bases between them. The CDR3 loop is CASSLDPGVADTQYF. The CDR3 nucleotides read TGTGCCAGCAGCTTAGATCCCGGCGTCGCAGATACGCAGTATTTT. The variable domain in full, with the rest retrieved from reference TRBV11-2 and TRBJ2-3, is EAGVAQSPRYKIIEKRQSVAFWCNPISGHATLYWYQQILGQGPKLLIQFQNNGVVDDSQLPKDRFSAERLKGVDSTLKIQPAKLEDSAVYLCASSLDPGVADTQYFGPGTRLTVL.

The chain recombines TRBV28 with TRBJ2-1; D is unresolved. There are 15 residues in the CDR3. V dropped 9 bases and J dropped 5 bases, with 20 bases sitting between them. CDR1 and CDR2 from the germline V gene are MDHEN and SYDVKM. CDR3: CASPHPPTLNNEQFF. CDR3 coding DNA: TGTGCCAGTCCCCACCCACCCACACTAAACAATGAGCAGTTCTTC.

The gene calls are TRBV28 and TRBJ1-2; maybe TRBD1 (5 bases). The V and J ends lost 5 bases and 2 bases respectively, with 15 bases between them. Germline CDR1 is MDHEN and CDR2 is SYDVKM. This CDR3 region has 15 residues. The CDR3 region has the DNA TGTGCCAGCAGTCGGACGGCAGGGTGGAACTATGGCTACACCTTC. Protein product: CASSRTAGWNYGYTF.

The chain is built from TRBV10-1 and TRBJ2-7, with no clear D. The CDR3 is 13 residues long. Per germline, CDR1 WNHNN and CDR2 SYGVQD (reference sequence). Trimming pared 6 bases from V and 2 bases from J, leaving 11 bases between. Written as DNA, the CDR3 is TGCGCCAGCAGCCCCGGTCGACCCTACGAGCAGTACTTC. Translated, it gives CASSPGRPYEQYF.

About this clone: One end of the junction is discordant with germline, which a read error may explain. The chain recombines TRBV18 with TRBJ2-5; D might be TRBD2 (5 bases). The CDR3 has 16 amino acids. Germline CDR1 reads KGHSH; CDR2 reads LQKENI. The CDR3 nucleotides are TGTGCCAGCTCACAATTCCGTTCCGGGAACCAGGAGACCCAGTACTTC. As protein: CASSQFRSGNQETQYF.

This chain uses TRBV11-2 with TRBJ2-7; tentatively, D is TRBD1 or TRBD2 (5 bases each). Trimming pared 0 bases from V and 9 bases from J, leaving 21 bases between. This CDR3 comprises 16 residues. Germline V lookup: CDR1 SGHAT, CDR2 FQNNGV. CDR3 nucleotide sequence: TGTGCCAGCAGCTTAGAGGGTGGGACCCGGGGAGTTGGGCAGTACTTC. Protein product: CASSLEGGTRGVGQYF.

This clone came up a few times. J is TRBJ2-7 and V is TRBV7-3, with D perhaps TRBD1 (5 bases). V shed 1 base and J shed 7 bases, with 14 bases lying between them. The germline V gene has CDR1 SGHTA and CDR2 FQGTGA. This CDR3 is built from 14 residues. CDR3: CASSLSPGFNEQYF. CDR3 nucleotides: TGTGCCAGCAGCTTAAGTCCAGGGTTTAATGAGCAGTACTTC.

In this sample, this clone turned up a few times. The gene calls are TRBV18 and TRBJ2-7; 8 bases are shared with TRBD1. After removal of 4 bases from V and 3 bases from J, the junction contained 11 bases not matched to a gene. CDR1 is KGHSH and CDR2 is LQKENI in the germline V gene. The CDR3 extends over 16 amino acids. DNA for the CDR3: TGTGCCAGCTCACGACCGACAGGGGTCGGGTTCTACGAGCAGTACTTC. This encodes CASSRPTGVGFYEQYF.

The chain employs TRBV5-1 and TRBJ2-7, with 9 bases matching TRBD1. The ends lost 6 bases at V and 0 bases at J; junction bases unmatched: 10. This CDR3 has 16 residues. CDR1 is SGHRS and CDR2 is YFSETQ in the germline V gene. The CDR3 nucleotides are TGCGCCAGCAATCAGGACAGGGGTCCGAGCTCCTACGAGCAGTACTTC. This gives the protein CASNQDRGPSSYEQYF.

The chain is built from TRBV25-1 and TRBJ2-4, with D perhaps matching TRBD1 (5 bases). This CDR3 has 16 residues. V was shortened by 5 bases and J by 0 bases, with 14 bases between the two germline ends. Germline V CDR1 and CDR2: MGHDK, SYGVNS. The CDR3 loop reads CASSKDRKLAKNIQYF. CDR3 nucleotide sequence: TGTGCCAGCAGTAAAGACAGAAAACTAGCCAAAAACATTCAGTACTTC.

The CDR3: CASSLGLTDTQYF. CDR3 in DNA: TGTGCCAGCAGTTTAGGCCTTACAGATACGCAGTATTTT. This chain uses TRBV27 with TRBJ2-3; D remains ambiguous. The germline V and J ends were trimmed by 2 bases and 3 bases, with 6 bases remaining between them. There are 13 residues in the CDR3. Germline V gene lookup returns CDR1 MNHEY and CDR2 SMNVEV (reference sequence).

This clone was detected once. The V call is TRBV7-8, the J call TRBJ1-1; maybe TRBD1 (5 bases). Germline V gives CDR1 SGHVS, CDR2 FQNEAQ. CDR3 length: 15 residues. The V and J ends lost 2 bases and 8 bases respectively, with 18 bases between them. CDR3 bases: TGTGCCAGCAGCTTAATTCTCGGGGGTGTAGCGGAAGCTTTCTTT. Translation gives CASSLILGGVAEAFF.

CDR3 residues: CASSHRGLTYNEQFF. The DNA of the CDR3 is TGTGCCAGCAGCCACAGGGGGCTGACCTACAATGAGCAGTTCTTC. The chain carries TRBV9 and TRBJ2-1, with 9 bases lining up with TRBD1. Germline loops: CDR1 SGDLS, CDR2 YYNGEE. Trimming removed 4 bases from V and 2 bases from J; junction bases left unmatched: 4. CDR3 length: 15 residues.

DNA for the CDR3: TGCGCCAGCAGTGACGGGGGACTAGCGGGAGTAGAGACCCAGTACTTC. Residues: CASSDGGLAGVETQYF. The J gene is TRBJ2-5, the V gene TRBV10-1; 14 bases fit TRBD2. The V gene's germline CDR1 is WNHNN and CDR2 SYGVQD (reference sequence). With V trimmed by 3 bases and J by 4 bases, 4 bases remained unmatched. This CDR3 region has 16 residues.

The V and J genes are TRBV2 and TRBJ2-7; 9 bases agree with TRBD1. The CDR3 consists of 13 residues. CDR1 SNHLY and CDR2 FYNNEI come from the germline V gene. Losses at the gene ends were 8 bases for V and 7 bases for J; bases not matched to a gene: 9. CDR3 nucleotide sequence: TGTGCCAGCGCCCCGACAGGGGGTTATGAGCAGTACTTC. Residues: CASAPTGGYEQYF. The whole variable domain, remainder taken from reference TRBV2 and TRBJ2-7, is EPEVTQTPSHQVTQMGQEVILRCVPISNHLYFYWYRQILGQKVEFLVSFYNNEISEKSEIFDDQFSVERPDGSNFTLKIRSTKLEDSAMYFCASAPTGGYEQYFGPGTRLTVT.

On this clone itself: Relative to the germline gene, one junction end is altered; a read error may explain this. The J gene is TRBJ2-2, the V gene TRBV19; D may be TRBD1 or TRBD2 (5 bases each). The CDR3 covers 17 residues. CDR1 and CDR2 from the germline V gene are LNHDA and SQIVND (reference sequence). Here the CDR3 DNA reads TGTGCTAGTAAGTCCTACCGGACCGGGACCAACACCGGGGAGCTGTTTTTT. It translates to CASKSYRTGTNTGELFF.

This clone was counted a few times. V and J are TRBV29-1 and TRBJ2-7, with a possible D match to TRBD1 (6 bases). Germline V gene data show CDR1 as SQVTM and CDR2 as ANQGSEA. This CDR3 is 12 amino acids long. CDR3 sequence: CSYTQGTYEQYF. CDR3 DNA: TGCAGTTATACCCAGGGGACCTACGAGCAGTACTTC.

This chain uses TRBV9 with TRBJ1-2; 10 nucleotides agree with TRBD1. The trim removed 1 base at V and 6 bases at J, leaving 6 bases unmatched. CDR1 is SGDLS and CDR2 is YYNGEE in the germline V gene. This CDR3 is built from 15 residues. In DNA, the CDR3 is TGTGCCAGCAGCGTACAATCCGGGACAGGGGATGGCTACACCTTC. Its protein product is CASSVQSGTGDGYTF.

V is TRBV6-5 and J is TRBJ2-7, with a possible D match to TRBD1 (6 bases). The CDR3 is made up of 14 amino acids. The V end was cut by 5 bases, the J end by 3 bases, with 14 bases between. The germline gives CDR1 MNHEY, CDR2 SVGAGI. CDR3 in DNA: TGTGCCAGCAGTCAATACAGGGTGGGCTACGAGCAGTACTTC. Its protein is CASSQYRVGYEQYF.

The sample holds a few counts of this clone. This chain uses TRBV9 with TRBJ1-2, with 7 bases fitting TRBD1. Germline V gives CDR1 SGDLS, CDR2 YYNGEE. Trimming took 4 bases from V and 5 from J; bases not matched to a gene: 5. The CDR3 spans 13 residues. For the CDR3, the DNA is TGTGCCAGCAGCTTACCGGACAGGTATGGCTACACCTTC. It translates to CASSLPDRYGYTF.

The rearrangement joins TRBV28 to TRBJ1-1; the D gene is possibly TRBD1 (5 bases). The CDR3 contains 13 residues. V dropped 5 bases and J dropped 5 bases, with 12 bases sitting between them. Germline V CDR1 and CDR2: MDHEN, SYDVKM. CDR3 amino acids: CASSRTQVTEAFF. DNA for the CDR3: TGTGCCAGCAGTCGAACACAGGTGACTGAAGCTTTCTTT.

The chain combines TRBV6-5 with TRBJ2-7; TRBD1 aligns across 7 bases. Germline V gives CDR1 MNHEY, CDR2 SVGAGI. CDR3 length: 13 amino acids. The V gene end was trimmed by 6 bases and the J gene end by 3 bases; junction bases not matched to a gene: 5. CDR3 DNA: TGTGCCAGCAGAAGACAGGGCCTCTACGAGCAGTACTTC. Translated, it gives CASRRQGLYEQYF.

The table lists this clone with a few counts. The chain is built from TRBV7-9 and TRBJ2-7, with TRBD2 as a possible D gene (6 bases). Germline V gene lookup returns CDR1 SEHNR and CDR2 FQNEAQ (reference sequence). The CDR3 loop spans 14 amino acids. V was clipped by 3 bases and J by 2 bases, with 11 bases between them. The CDR3 DNA follows: TGTGCCAGCAGCTTCGGGTCGGGGGCCTACGAGCAGTACTTC. Residues: CASSFGSGAYEQYF. Variable domain in full (rest from reference TRBV7-9 and TRBJ2-7): DTGVSQNPRHKITKRGQNVTFRCDPISEHNRLYWYRQTLGQGPEFLTYFQNEAQLEKSRLLSDRFSAERPKGSFSTLEIQRTEQGDSAMYLCASSFGSGAYEQYFGPGTRLTVT.

The CDR3, as DNA: TGTGCCAGCGAATTAGCGGGAGTCGATAGGGAGCAGTACTTC. Amino acid sequence: CASELAGVDREQYF. The rearrangement links TRBV7-9 to TRBJ2-7; 9 positions agree with TRBD2. CDR1 is SEHNR, CDR2 FQNEAQ, per germline (reference sequence). The CDR3 length is 14 residues. The trim removed 8 bases at V and 7 bases at J, leaving 12 bases unmatched.

The chain has TRBV29-1 and TRBJ1-2; 8 bases match TRBD1. Germline CDR1 is SQVTM and CDR2 is ANQGSEA. Unmatched junction bases numbered 3, after V lost 4 bases and J lost 2 bases. This CDR3 is built from 13 residues. Written as DNA, the CDR3 is TGCAGCGTTGGGGGACAGGCCAACTATGGCTACACCTTC. Translating gives CSVGGQANYGYTF.

V is TRBV10-3 and J is TRBJ2-7; 7 nucleotides line up with TRBD1. J gave up 3 bases and V 3 bases, and 11 bases lay outside the gene matches. The CDR3 runs 16 residues. CDR1 is ENHRY, CDR2 SYGVKD, per germline. CDR3 nucleotide sequence: TGTGCCATCAGTGACGCCGGACAGGAGAAATACTACGAGCAGTACTTC. This codes for CAISDAGQEKYYEQYF.